This is a list of T cell receptor beta chains from one sample in a study of T-cell memory formation after mild COVID-19. MiXCR was run by TCRdb on the 5' RACE reads, yielding one entry per CDR3 protein. The profile shows hundreds of thousands of distinct CDR3 sequences, around 15% of them singletons. The sample consisted of PBMCs or a T cell subset sorted from them (not recorded which). The receptors here all came from a man in his late teens or twenties who had mild COVID-19 (a few samples of this study predate the infection). Cell type and time point are not known. The CDR3 runs from the conserved cysteine through the conserved F or W. The order of the fields is D gene, clone size, V gene, J gene, CDR3 protein, CDR3 DNA. A D gene is named only where the DNA matches it firmly. The size field is filled for only some rows; it gives once, few, many or a size class.

D: NA; size: NA; V: TRBV4-1; J: TRBJ2-5; CDR3: CASSQGIGETQYF; DNA: TGCGCCAGCAGCCAGGGTATCGGAGAGACCCAGTACTTC
D: TRBD2; size: NA; V: TRBV13; J: TRBJ2-4; CDR3: CASSSLAGVGRYF; DNA: TGTGCCAGCAGCTCCTTAGCGGGAGTGGGTCGGTACTTC
D: NA; size: NA; V: TRBV4-3; J: TRBJ2-5; CDR3: CASSLVDQGPQYF; DNA: TGCGCCAGCAGCCTAGTGGACCAAGGGCCCCAGTACTTC
D: NA; size: few; V: TRBV7-9; J: TRBJ1-2; CDR3: CATTLGANYGYTF; DNA: TGTGCCACCACATTGGGAGCCAACTATGGCTACACCTTC
D: TRBD1; size: few; V: TRBV15; J: TRBJ1-6; CDR3: CATSLDRGSHSPLHF; DNA: TGTGCCACCAGCCTCGACAGGGGGTCCCATTCACCCCTCCACTTT
D: NA; size: few; V: TRBV19; J: TRBJ2-1; CDR3: CASSQTTEQFF; DNA: TGTGCCAGTAGTCAGACCACAGAGCAGTTCTTC
D: TRBD2; size: few; V: TRBV11-2; J: TRBJ2-4; CDR3: CASSPFSGINAKNIQYF; DNA: TGTGCCAGCAGCCCCTTTAGCGGGATTAATGCCAAAAACATTCAGTACTTC
D: NA; size: few; V: TRBV5-6; J: TRBJ1-6; CDR3: CASSPTHFYNSPLHF; DNA: TGTGCCAGCAGCCCCACACATTTTTATAATTCACCCCTCCACTTT
D: NA; size: NA; V: TRBV28; J: TRBJ2-1; CDR3: CASSPRDPGTNEQFF; DNA: TGTGCCAGCAGTCCCCGGGACCCGGGGACCAATGAGCAGTTCTTC
D: NA; size: NA; V: TRBV12-3/TRBV12-4; J: TRBJ1-1; CDR3: CASSRRVTHEAFF; DNA: TGTGCCAGCAGTCGTCGGGTAACCCATGAAGCTTTCTTT
D: NA; size: NA; V: TRBV6-2/TRBV6-3; J: TRBJ1-4; CDR3: CASMRGNGEKLFF; DNA: TGTGCCAGCATGAGGGGCAACGGTGAAAAACTGTTTTTT
D: TRBD1; size: NA; V: TRBV28; J: TRBJ1-2; CDR3: CASNQGVDGYTF; DNA: TGTGCCAGCAACCAGGGGGTAGATGGCTACACCTTC
D: NA; size: NA; V: TRBV27; J: TRBJ1-2; CDR3: CASSSLGPNYGYTF; DNA: TGTGCCAGCAGTTCCCTAGGTCCTAACTATGGCTACACCTTC
D: TRBD1; size: NA; V: TRBV5-1; J: TRBJ1-2; CDR3: CASSLLQGADGYTF; DNA: TGCGCCAGCAGCTTACTACAGGGGGCGGATGGCTACACCTTC
D: NA; size: few; V: TRBV19; J: TRBJ2-2; CDR3: CASSFSRGAGELFF; DNA: TGTGCCAGTAGCTTCAGCCGAGGCGCCGGGGAGCTGTTTTTT
D: NA; size: few; V: TRBV29-1; J: TRBJ1-2; CDR3: CSVGKSGGRNGYTF; DNA: TGCAGCGTTGGAAAAAGTGGGGGGCGTAATGGCTACACCTTC
D: NA; size: many; V: TRBV12-3/TRBV12-4; J: TRBJ2-1; CDR3: CASSSWLNWFF; DNA: TGTGCCAGCAGTTCGTGGCTAAATTGGTTCTTC
D: NA; size: NA; V: TRBV24-1; J: TRBJ2-3; CDR3: CATEGNTDTQYF; DNA: TGTGCCACCGAGGGGAACACAGATACGCAGTATTTT
D: NA; size: few; V: TRBV4-1; J: TRBJ2-5; CDR3: CASSQEAIPGRPDQYF; DNA: TGCGCCAGCAGCCAAGAAGCGATTCCAGGGCGCCCTGACCAGTACTTC
D: NA; size: NA; V: TRBV20-1; J: TRBJ2-5; CDR3: CSARSPGAPNQETQYF; DNA: TGCAGTGCACGGTCCCCCGGGGCCCCGAACCAAGAGACCCAGTACTTC
D: NA; size: few; V: TRBV6-6; J: TRBJ1-4; CDR3: CASRQWTVNEKLFF; DNA: TGTGCCAGCAGACAATGGACAGTTAATGAAAAACTGTTTTTT
D: NA; size: many; V: TRBV4-1; J: TRBJ2-1; CDR3: CASTTIPPNEQFF; DNA: TGCGCCAGCACCACCATCCCACCCAATGAGCAGTTCTTC
D: NA; size: NA; V: TRBV4-1; J: TRBJ2-5; CDR3: CASSQDPSWGETQYF; DNA: TGCGCCAGCAGCCAAGACCCTAGTTGGGGAGAGACCCAGTACTTC
D: NA; size: few; V: TRBV4-3; J: TRBJ2-7; CDR3: CASSQGAPGLAVEQYF; DNA: TGCGCCAGCAGCCAAGGGGCCCCGGGGCTAGCAGTCGAGCAGTACTTC
D: NA; size: few; V: TRBV5-1; J: TRBJ2-2; CDR3: CASEASTPSNGELFF; DNA: TGCGCCAGCGAGGCTTCTACCCCCTCCAACGGGGAGCTGTTTTTT
D: NA; size: NA; V: TRBV11-2; J: TRBJ1-2; CDR3: CASSLTVNYGYTF; DNA: TGTGCCAGCAGCTTGACAGTTAACTATGGCTACACCTTC
D: NA; size: NA; V: TRBV4-3; J: TRBJ2-5; CDR3: CASSQSRFGAAEETQYF; DNA: TGCGCCAGCAGCCAATCCCGATTTGGCGCCGCCGAAGAGACCCAGTACTTC
D: TRBD1; size: NA; V: TRBV10-3; J: TRBJ1-1; CDR3: CAISPGTGEGTEAFF; DNA: TGTGCCATCAGCCCAGGGACAGGGGAGGGCACTGAAGCTTTCTTT
D: NA; size: many; V: TRBV12-3/TRBV12-4; J: TRBJ2-3; CDR3: CASSYRVQGTDTQYF; DNA: TGTGCCAGCAGTTACCGGGTTCAGGGGACAGATACGCAGTATTTT
D: NA; size: NA; V: TRBV24-1; J: TRBJ2-1; CDR3: CATSDYRADEQFF; DNA: TGTGCCACCAGTGACTACCGGGCCGATGAGCAGTTCTTC
D: NA; size: few; V: TRBV5-1; J: TRBJ1-1; CDR3: CASSLADNLGTEAFF; DNA: TGCGCCAGCAGCTTAGCCGACAATTTGGGCACTGAAGCTTTCTTT
D: NA; size: NA; V: TRBV25-1; J: TRBJ2-2; CDR3: CASSPGGLGQLFF; DNA: TGTGCCAGCAGCCCCGGGGGACTGGGGCAGCTGTTTTTT
D: NA; size: NA; V: TRBV4-3; J: TRBJ1-1; CDR3: CASSQDMGSTEAFF; DNA: TGCGCCAGCAGCCAAGACATGGGGAGCACTGAAGCTTTCTTT
D: NA; size: few; V: TRBV9; J: TRBJ1-1; CDR3: CASSVGALGVEAFF; DNA: TGTGCCAGCAGCGTAGGGGCGTTGGGCGTTGAAGCTTTCTTT
D: NA; size: NA; V: TRBV3-1; J: TRBJ1-1; CDR3: CASRRQEGAEAFF; DNA: TGTGCCAGCAGGCGACAGGAAGGCGCTGAAGCTTTCTTT
D: NA; size: many; V: TRBV29-1; J: TRBJ2-3; CDR3: CSFEFGSTDTQYF; DNA: TGCAGCTTTGAATTTGGGTCTACAGATACGCAGTATTTT
D: NA; size: few; V: TRBV6-2/TRBV6-3; J: TRBJ1-1; CDR3: CASSYEGLGAFF; DNA: TGTGCCAGCAGTTATGAGGGTCTCGGAGCTTTCTTT
D: TRBD1; size: few; V: TRBV18; J: TRBJ1-1; CDR3: CASSQGAESTEAFF; DNA: TGTGCCAGCTCCCAGGGGGCCGAGAGCACTGAAGCTTTCTTT
D: NA; size: NA; V: TRBV7-2; J: TRBJ2-5; CDR3: CASSFNLETQYF; DNA: TGTGCCAGCAGCTTCAATTTGGAGACCCAGTACTTC
D: NA; size: many; V: TRBV20-1; J: TRBJ1-2; CDR3: CSAPLRVRDAANYGYTF; DNA: TGCAGTGCTCCCCTGAGGGTCAGAGACGCAGCTAACTATGGCTACACCTTC
D: NA; size: NA; V: TRBV12-3/TRBV12-4; J: TRBJ2-7; CDR3: CASSPGRMSYEQYF; DNA: TGTGCCAGCAGTCCAGGGAGAATGTCCTACGAGCAGTACTTC
D: NA; size: NA; V: TRBV24-1; J: TRBJ2-1; CDR3: CATSDINEQFF; DNA: TGTGCCACCAGTGACATCAATGAGCAGTTCTTC
D: TRBD2; size: few; V: TRBV7-3; J: TRBJ2-3; CDR3: CASSLRGGAVTDTQYF; DNA: TGTGCCAGCAGCCTCCGGGGGGGGGCCGTCACAGATACGCAGTATTTT
D: TRBD1; size: NA; V: TRBV5-1; J: TRBJ1-1; CDR3: CASSSTGVDTEAFF; DNA: TGCGCCAGCAGCTCGACAGGGGTTGACACTGAAGCTTTCTTT
D: NA; size: few; V: TRBV2; J: TRBJ1-1; CDR3: CASSESPDIFEAFF; DNA: TGTGCCAGCAGTGAATCCCCGGACATATTTGAAGCTTTCTTT
D: NA; size: NA; V: TRBV2; J: TRBJ1-1; CDR3: CASSVKPDREAFF; DNA: TGTGCCAGCAGTGTAAAACCCGACAGGGAAGCTTTCTTT
D: TRBD2; size: many; V: TRBV5-1; J: TRBJ2-3; CDR3: CASSSSGGTVSDTQYF; DNA: TGCGCCAGCAGCTCGAGCGGGGGCACGGTATCTGATACGCAGTATTTT